The 29 T cell receptor beta chains below were found in one sample sequenced in a study of shared clonotypes between healthy human individuals (dated by TCRdb to the early 2020s). The library was built by means of the immunoSEQ multiplex PCR assay. This is the immuneACCESS table as TCRdb keeps it, with only in-frame sequences that have V and J called. A part of the clones is gone; compared with another copy, unresolved V genes explain less than half, and the rest is unexplained. The sample profile shows about half a million clones; around 79% of them were found once. Clones ranked in the top ten supply around 12% of the sample. Sequencing was done on a sample of PBMCs. The origin of the receptors is a woman between 40 and 55 years old in good health. Some clones in this sample may be carry-over from other donors' samples.

The rearrangement joins TRBV4-3 to TRBJ1-2; 8 bases agree with TRBD1. Trimming removed 4 bases from V and 4 bases from J; junction bases left unmatched: 8. The CDR3 totals 15 residues. In germline, CDR1 is LGHNA, CDR2 YSLEER. The CDR3 DNA reads as TGCGCCAGCAGCCCTTACAGGGGGGAAATCTATGGCTACACCTTC. Its protein product is CASSPYRGEIYGYTF.

The chain joins TRBV9 to TRBJ1-3; a weak D match, TRBD1 (6 bases). The ends were cut back, 2 bases at V and 1 base at J, with 13 bases in the middle. Germline CDR1 SGDLS, CDR2 YYNGEE. The length of the CDR3 is 16 residues. The CDR3: CASSVTGSLSGNTIYF. CDR3 nucleotide sequence: TGTGCCAGCAGCGTGACAGGATCTTTATCTGGAAACACCATATATTTT.

Notes on this clone: Other DNA sequences of this sample code for an identical CDR3. The rearrangement uses TRBV5-1 and TRBJ1-1; tentative D call: TRBD1 (5 bases). CDR1 is SGHRS and CDR2 is YFSETQ in the germline V gene. This CDR3 contains 14 residues. The V end was cut by 1 base, the J end by 2 bases, with 9 bases between. CDR3 residues: CASSLQGTNTEAFF. The CDR3 DNA reads as TGCGCCAGCAGCTTGCAGGGAACTAACACTGAAGCTTTCTTT.

This clone was found a few times. The V gene is TRBV4-2, the J gene TRBJ2-1; 11 bases are a match to TRBD2. Losses at the gene ends were 4 bases for V and 7 bases for J; bases not matched to a gene: 9. Germline CDR1 LGHNA, CDR2 YNFKEQ. This CDR3 spans 16 amino acids. CDR3 coding DNA: TGTGCCAGCAGCCGAAGGGTCGGACTAGCGGGTAATGAGCAGTTCTTC. Translating gives CASSRRVGLAGNEQFF.

This clone was picked up a small number of times. The genes are TRBV28 and TRBJ2-3; D could derive from TRBD1 or TRBD2 (6 bases each). Trimming took off 10 bases at V and 6 bases at J, with 11 bases between the two ends. Looked up from germline, CDR1 is MDHEN and CDR2 is SYDVKM. The CDR3 sequence is 11 residues long. In DNA form, the CDR3 reads TGTGCCACCTCGGGGGCGGATACGCAGTATTTT. Protein: CATSGADTQYF.

The rearrangement uses TRBV6-1 and TRBJ1-2; the D gene is possibly TRBD1 (5 bases). This CDR3 is 11 amino acids long. V lost 6 bases, J lost 4 bases, and 6 bases lay in between. Germline values: CDR1 MNHNS, CDR2 SASEGT. The CDR3: CASRDSYGYTF. DNA for the CDR3: TGTGCCAGCAGAGACAGCTATGGCTACACCTTC.

The rearrangement links TRBV28 to TRBJ2-5; no firm D call. Trimming pared 5 bases from V and 4 bases from J, leaving 11 bases between. The length of the CDR3 is 13 residues. Germline V gives CDR1 MDHEN, CDR2 SYDVKM. The CDR3 protein is CASSLRARETQYF. In nucleotides, the CDR3 is TGTGCCAGCAGTCTCCGGGCCCGAGAGACCCAGTACTTC.

V usage is TRBV6-4 and J usage is TRBJ2-3; the D gene is possibly TRBD1 (5 bases). V lost 2 bases and J lost 2, with 11 bases in between. CDR1 MRHNA and CDR2 SNTAGT come from the germline V gene. The CDR3 has 15 amino acids. CDR3 loop: CASSDLGLSTDTQYF. CDR3 nucleotides: TGTGCCAGCAGTGACCTGGGGCTTTCCACAGATACGCAGTATTTT.

This clone was picked up a small number of times. The V and J genes are TRBV5-4 and TRBJ1-2, with D possibly being TRBD1 (6 bases). CDR1 is SGHNT and CDR2 is YYREEE in the germline V gene (reference sequence). This CDR3 region has 13 residues. Deletions cut 3 bases from V and 7 bases from J, with 13 bases between. The CDR3 spells CASSYTGRTGYTF. The CDR3 bases are TGTGCCAGCAGCTACACAGGGAGGACTGGCTACACCTTC. Combining the CDR3 with reference TRBV5-4 and TRBJ1-2 gives the whole variable domain ETGVTQSPTHLIKTRGQQVTLRCSSQSGHNTVSWYQQALGQGPQFIFQYYREEENGRGNFPPRFSGLQFPNYSSELNVNALELDDSALYLCASSYTGRTGYTFGSGTRLTVV.

The chain recombines TRBV30 with TRBJ1-2, with D possibly matching TRBD1 (5 bases). The V gene lost 0 bases and the J gene lost 7 bases, with 12 bases spanning the gap. Germline assignment: CDR1 GTSNPN and CDR2 SVGIG (reference sequence). The CDR3 consists of 13 residues. The CDR3 is CAWSVRGVAGYTF. CDR3 nucleotide sequence: TGTGCCTGGAGTGTACGGGGGGTAGCTGGCTACACCTTC.

Regarding this clone: Other nucleotide sequences in the sample specify the same CDR3. The chain combines TRBV5-1 with TRBJ2-5, with D unclear. The CDR3 covers 11 residues. CDR1 is SGHRS and CDR2 is YFSETQ in the germline V gene. Trimming stripped 0 bases from V and 5 bases from J, with 2 bases between. The CDR3, as DNA: TGCGCCAGCAGCTTGGAGGAGACCCAGTACTTC. It translates to CASSLEETQYF.

The chain has TRBV12-2 and TRBJ2-1; the table's D gene call, TRBD1, was not cross checked with the DNA. TRBV12-2 counts as a pseudogene. CDR3 length: 14 amino acids. CDR3 in DNA: TGTGCAAGTCGCTTAGGGGACACGCACAATGAGCAGTTCTTC. Its translation is CASRLGDTHNEQFF.

V is TRBV6-4 and J is TRBJ2-2, with D possibly being TRBD2 (5 bases). The CDR3 spans 15 residues. In germline, CDR1 is MRHNA, CDR2 SNTAGT. V was shortened by 6 bases and J by 0 bases, with 11 bases between the two germline ends. CDR3 bases: TGTGCCAGCAGCCCTAGCACCTCGAACACCGGGGAGCTGTTTTTT. Translating gives CASSPSTSNTGELFF.

V is TRBV10-2 and J is TRBJ2-2; 8 positions agree with TRBD2. Germline CDR1 WSHSY, CDR2 SAAADI. This CDR3 region has 14 residues. The J segment lost 3 bases and the V segment lost 7 bases, leaving 4 bases of the junction unmatched. The CDR3, as DNA: TGCGCCAGCACCGGGACTAGGGACACCGGGGAGCTGTTTTTT. It translates to CASTGTRDTGELFF.

The chain couples TRBV15 to TRBJ2-7, with TRBD2 identical over 13 bases. V was pared by 8 bases and J by 5 bases, with 12 bases of the junction left unmatched. The CDR3 totals 16 residues. Germline lookup yields CDR1 LNHNV and CDR2 YYDKDF (reference sequence). The CDR3 loop is CATAVGGTSGINEQYF. The CDR3 DNA sequence: TGTGCCACCGCGGTGGGTGGGACTAGCGGGATAAACGAGCAGTACTTC.

The V call is TRBV4-1, the J call TRBJ1-4, with D unclear. The CDR3 is made up of 14 amino acids. Germline V gene data show CDR1 as MGHRA and CDR2 as YSYEKL. V was cut by 1 base and J by 6 bases, with 9 bases left in between. The CDR3 nucleotides are TGCGCCAGCAGCCAAGTCCGGGCAGATGAAAAACTGTTTTTT. As protein: CASSQVRADEKLFF.

The chain combines TRBV4-2 with TRBJ2-2; D remains unclear. This CDR3 comprises 15 residues. Trimming shortened V by 0 bases and J by 4 bases, and 9 bases separated the two germline ends. Germline-derived CDR1 and CDR2 are LGHNA and YNFKEQ. CDR3 loop: CASSQDLGSTGELFF. The CDR3 coding sequence is TGTGCCAGCAGCCAAGATCTGGGTAGCACCGGGGAGCTGTTTTTT.

This clone came up once. V gene TRBV11-2 combines with J gene TRBJ2-1, with 8 bases identical to TRBD2. Trimming at V came to 5 bases and at J to 7 bases, leaving 10 bases not matched to a gene. The CDR3 runs 15 residues. Germline V gene sequence: CDR1 SGHAT, CDR2 FQNNGV. DNA for the CDR3: TGTGCCAGCAGCCCCCGACTAGCGTCTGGTAATGAGCAGTTCTTC. Protein: CASSPRLASGNEQFF.

This clone was recorded a few times. This chain connects TRBV7-2 to TRBJ2-7; D gene unclear. This CDR3 has 15 residues. The V and J ends lost 1 base and 1 base respectively, with 11 bases between them. Germline V gene lookup returns CDR1 SGHTA and CDR2 FQGNSA. CDR3 loop: CASSLEARASYEQYF. CDR3 DNA sequence: TGTGCCAGCAGCTTAGAAGCTAGGGCTTCCTACGAGCAGTACTTC.

The chain carries TRBV28 and TRBJ1-2; perhaps TRBD1 as D (6 bases). V was pared by 3 bases and J by 7 bases, with 9 bases between. The CDR3 is made up of 12 amino acids. Germline V lookup: CDR1 MDHEN, CDR2 SYDVKM. The CDR3: CASSLGGFGYTF. DNA for the CDR3: TGTGCCAGCAGTTTGGGGGGCTTTGGCTACACCTTC.

The gene calls are TRBV28 and TRBJ2-6; no definite D call. The germline V gene has CDR1 MDHEN and CDR2 SYDVKM. With 5 bases removed from V and 1 base from J, the gap between germline ends came to 12 bases. The CDR3 runs to 16 residues. CDR3 amino acids: CASSLPTPSGANVLTF. CDR3 coding DNA: TGTGCCAGCAGTCTGCCGACTCCTTCTGGGGCCAACGTCCTGACTTTC.

The chain employs TRBV4-3 and TRBJ1-5; D uncertain. The CDR3 is 15 residues long. Germline V gene lookup returns CDR1 LGHNA and CDR2 YSLEER. Between the trimmed V and J ends, which lost 2 bases and 0 bases, there was a span of 8 bases. In DNA form, the CDR3 reads TGCGCCAGCAGCCAACGGTTGTATAGCAATCAGCCCCAGCATTTT. Translated: CASSQRLYSNQPQHF.

The DNA of the CDR3 is TGTGCCAGCAGCCGACAGGACCCCTCCTACGAGCAGTACTTC. Translation: CASSRQDPSYEQYF. V usage is TRBV6-5 and J usage is TRBJ2-7, with a weak D call TRBD1 (6 bases). The CDR3 totals 14 residues. V was cut by 6 bases and J by 0 bases, with 12 bases left in between. CDR1 is MNHEY and CDR2 is SVGAGI in the germline V gene.

The J gene is TRBJ2-1, the V gene TRBV19; TRBD1 matches 11 bases. With 5 bases clipped from V and 8 bases from J, the junction kept 8 bases outside the gene matches. The CDR3 is 15 amino acids. Looked up from germline, CDR1 is LNHDA and CDR2 is SQIVND (reference sequence). The CDR3 here is CASSPGTGGWDEQFF. In DNA, the CDR3 is TGTGCCAGTAGTCCCGGGACAGGGGGTTGGGATGAGCAGTTCTTC.

The chain carries TRBV6-1 and TRBJ2-3; 9 positions agree with TRBD2. With 8 bases clipped from V and 1 base from J, the junction kept 1 base outside the gene matches. In germline, CDR1 is MNHNS, CDR2 SASEGT. The CDR3 spans 13 residues. The CDR3 region has the DNA TGTGCCAGCCGGACTAGCGGCACAGATACGCAGTATTTT. This translates into CASRTSGTDTQYF.

This clone was seen ten or more times. This chain connects TRBV7-8 to TRBJ2-2, with D possibly TRBD1 on 6 matching bases. The CDR3 has 15 amino acids. Deletions cut 4 bases from V and 3 bases from J, with 12 bases between. Germline V gene sequence: CDR1 SGHVS, CDR2 FQNEAQ. CDR3 in amino acids: CASSSGVLYTGELFF. The CDR3 DNA follows: TGTGCCAGCAGCTCAGGGGTCCTATACACCGGGGAGCTGTTTTTT. The variable domain in full, with the rest retrieved from reference TRBV7-8 and TRBJ2-2, is GAGVSQSPRYKVAKRGQDVALRCDPISGHVSLFWYQQALGQGPEFLTYFQNEAQLDKSGLPSDRFFAERPEGSVSTLKIQRTQQEDSAVYLCASSSGVLYTGELFFGEGSRLTVL.

V usage is TRBV7-2 and J usage is TRBJ2-5; unclear D gene. The CDR3 covers 14 residues. Germline CDR1 and CDR2: SGHTA and FQGNSA. The ends were cut back, 5 bases at V and 5 bases at J, with 15 bases in the middle. The CDR3 protein is CASSPEPSVETQYF. Here the CDR3 DNA reads TGTGCCAGCAGCCCCGAACCTTCGGTGGAGACCCAGTACTTC.

The chain combines TRBV29-1 with TRBJ1-2; D remains unclear. Trimming stripped 1 base from V and 3 bases from J, with 6 bases between. The CDR3 consists of 12 residues. From germline, CDR1 is SQVTM and CDR2 ANQGSEA. CDR3: CSVEASHYGYTF. The CDR3 region has the DNA TGCAGCGTTGAAGCTTCTCACTATGGCTACACCTTC.

This chain connects TRBV7-2 to TRBJ2-7; TRBD2 aligns across 10 bases. Germline assignment: CDR1 SGHTA and CDR2 FQGNSA. Trimming took 1 base from V and 6 from J; bases not matched to a gene: 6. CDR3 size: 15 residues. DNA of the CDR3: TGTGCCAGCAGCTTAGGGTATAGCGGGAGGTTCGAGCAGTACTTC. Amino acid sequence: CASSLGYSGRFEQYF.